A selection of T cell receptor beta chains follows, all from one sample in a study of human T cells and chemical hapten exposure. Via MiXCR, TCRdb re-called the RACE reads, giving one row per CDR3 protein. The sample has about 90,000 distinct CDR3 sequences; about a tenth are singletons. The material was whole blood, obtained in connection with sensitization to the hapten diphenylcyclopropenone (DPC). The receptors stem from a woman in her 30s with alopecia areata. Some clones in this sample may be carry-over from other donors' samples. Both conserved end residues are trimmed from each CDR3. Some rows mark clone size as missing; the rest say once, few, many or name a class of expanded clone.

j_call v_call clone_size cdr3_aa
TRBJ2-2 TRBV19 many ASSQWTEYTGELF
TRBJ2-3 TRBV6-2/TRBV6-3 - ASSYLQETDTQY
TRBJ2-2 TRBV29-1 many SAIHRTGELF
TRBJ2-1 TRBV29-1 many SVSRQESYNEQF
TRBJ2-5 TRBV11-2 few ASSLEGAVETQY
TRBJ2-7 TRBV2 - ASKVGAYEQY
TRBJ2-2 TRBV12-3/TRBV12-4 - ASTTLGTGELF
TRBJ2-5 TRBV5-6 many ASSLWTRQETQY
TRBJ1-3 TRBV3-1 many ASSQGRTSGNTIY
TRBJ2-3 TRBV6-2/TRBV6-3 many ASSYSITDTDTQY
TRBJ2-1 TRBV5-6 - ASSLGDWEQF
TRBJ2-1 TRBV11-2 many ASSQEGFEQF
TRBJ2-3 TRBV11-2 few ASSPNRDTQY
TRBJ1-2 TRBV10-3 many AISRGQDYGYT
TRBJ2-7 TRBV5-4 - ASSLAGTSALYEQY
TRBJ2-1 TRBV6-5 many ASSYSIGVVPYNEQF
TRBJ2-1 TRBV6-6 few ASSPAGMSTYNEQF